This TCR beta chain comes out of a study of CD8 T cells in Susac syndrome. From blood CD8+ and CD4+ T cells, TCR beta sequences were generated. Relapsing-remitting disease, either stable or active, was present in the multiple sclerosis controls, who were treatment-naive patients. The length of the CDR3 is 10 residues. CDR1 and CDR2 from the germline V gene are LNHDA and SQIVND (reference sequence). The V gene lost 6 bases and the J gene lost 8 bases, with 7 bases spanning the gap. Reverse transcription used roughly 0.5 to 1 ug RNA and random hexamers. Amplification of TCR beta CDR3 across 54 Vbeta and 13 Jbeta was performed with immunoSEQ multiplex PCR. TCRdb reprocessed the immunoSEQ multiplex PCR reads with MiXCR, giving one entry per CDR3 protein. Of about 140,000 distinct CDR3 sequences in the sample, approximately 95% were seen once.

The clonotype comes from a human donor with multiple sclerosis. The sequenced sample was CD4+ T cells from PBMCs. The J gene is TRBJ1-1, the V gene TRBV19; no firm D call. CDR3 nucleotides: TGTGCCAGTAGAGACCGGGAAGCTTTCTTT. Translation gives CASRDREAFF.